Below are 29 T cell receptor beta chains sequenced from a single sample in a study of T-cell reconstitution after alpha-beta-depleted transplantation in children. Unique molecular identifiers were used in preparing the TCRbeta library. From the PCR reads, TCRdb called clonotypes with MiXCR, one entry per CDR3 protein. The data show about 250,000 distinct CDR3 sequences, with roughly a quarter seen just once and under 5.5% held by the top ten. Specimen: PBMCs, mostly from graft donor cells, collected 360 days after TCRalphabeta/CD19-depleted stem cell transplant. The source of these receptors is a female patient aged 2-15 years who had a stem cell transplant for congenital amegakaryocytic thrombocytopenia, so the T cells may come from the graft donor.

A few counts support this clonotype. This chain connects TRBV5-1 to TRBJ2-2, with 10 bases fitting TRBD2. CDR3 size: 16 residues. Germline V gene lookup returns CDR1 SGHRS and CDR2 YFSETQ. The J segment lost 1 base and the V segment lost 2 bases, leaving 2 bases of the junction unmatched. The CDR3 sequence: CASSLTSGMNTGELFF. The DNA of the CDR3 is TGCGCCAGCAGCTTAACTAGCGGGATGAACACCGGGGAGCTGTTTTTT.

The V gene is TRBV27, the J gene TRBJ2-1; TRBD1 is a possible D gene (6 bases). The V end was cut by 3 bases, the J end by 12 bases, with 9 bases between. Germline CDR1 is MNHEY and CDR2 is SMNVEV (reference sequence). This CDR3 has 11 amino acids. This chain's CDR3 is CASSFGQMQFF. CDR3 DNA sequence: TGTGCCAGCAGTTTCGGACAGATGCAGTTCTTC.

This clonotype appeared once. The chain carries TRBV5-1 and TRBJ1-1; TRBD1 might be the D (5 bases). This CDR3 spans 14 amino acids. Germline values: CDR1 SGHRS, CDR2 YFSETQ. Trimming took off 0 bases at V and 3 bases at J, with 9 bases between the two ends. DNA for the CDR3: TGCGCCAGCAGCTTGGAGGCAGGGCACACTGAAGCTTTCTTT. Amino acids: CASSLEAGHTEAFF.

There are a few counts of this clonotype. This chain joins TRBV20-1 and TRBJ2-7; 7 bases line up with TRBD2. Trimming removed 3 bases from V and 3 bases from J; junction bases left unmatched: 14. The CDR3 is 16 residues long. Per germline, CDR1 DFQATT and CDR2 SNEGSKA (reference sequence). The CDR3 DNA reads as TGCAGTGCTAGCCCCGTTTGGGCAGGGAGGGACTACGAGCAGTACTTC. The encoded protein is CSASPVWAGRDYEQYF.

This clonotype was counted between two and nine times. The gene calls are TRBV7-2 and TRBJ2-3, with D unresolved. Trimming removed 2 bases at V and 5 bases at J, with 11 bases between. The CDR3 runs to 14 residues. Looked up from germline, CDR1 is SGHTA and CDR2 is FQGNSA. The CDR3 nucleotides are TGTGCCAGCAGCTTAAACTTAAACCGAGATACGCAGTATTTT. Translated: CASSLNLNRDTQYF.

This chain connects TRBV6-1 to TRBJ1-2; TRBD1 matches 8 bases. Germline V gene data show CDR1 as MNHNS and CDR2 as SASEGT. The CDR3 is made up of 13 amino acids. The junction had 3 bases not matched to a gene; V was cut back by 2 bases and J by 7 bases. CDR3: CASSETDRAGYTF. The DNA for the CDR3 is TGTGCCAGCAGTGAAACGGACAGGGCTGGCTACACCTTC.

The V and J genes are TRBV5-1 and TRBJ1-2; D is ambiguous. Trimming stripped 0 bases from V and 8 bases from J, with 14 bases between. CDR3 length equals 14 residues. CDR1 is SGHRS, CDR2 YFSETQ, per germline. The DNA of the CDR3 is TGCGCCAGCAGCTTGGCCCTCCCCAGTGGCGGCTACACCTTC. Its protein product is CASSLALPSGGYTF.

Ten or more counts support this clonotype. This chain joins TRBV4-1 and TRBJ2-7, with 8 bases identical to TRBD1. The germline gives CDR1 MGHRA, CDR2 YSYEKL. V lost 1 base, J lost 2 bases, and 4 bases stayed unmatched. The CDR3 is made up of 15 amino acids. The CDR3 here is CASSQVQGAPYEQYF. As DNA, the CDR3 is TGCGCCAGCAGCCAAGTCCAGGGGGCTCCCTACGAGCAGTACTTC.

V is TRBV12-3 or TRBV12-4 and J is TRBJ2-2, with 8 bases matching TRBD2. V trimming: 3 bases; J trimming: 5 bases; junction bases outside the gene matches: 5. The CDR3 loop spans 15 amino acids. The CDR3 coding sequence is TGTGCCAGCAGTTTGGGGACTAGTCGGACCGGGGAGCTGTTTTTT. This sequence encodes CASSLGTSRTGELFF.

The CDR3 sequence is CASSPTGTGGASPLHF. In DNA, the CDR3 is TGTGCCAGCAGCCCAACCGGGACAGGGGGCGCGTCACCCCTCCACTTT. The chain carries TRBV7-6 and TRBJ1-6; 12 positions match TRBD1. CDR1 is SGHVS and CDR2 is FNYEAQ in the germline V gene. The junction had 9 bases not matched to a gene; V was cut back by 5 bases and J by 10 bases. There are 16 residues in the CDR3.

This clonotype was found a few times. The chain carries TRBV11-2 and TRBJ2-3; 8 nucleotides match TRBD2. CDR1 is SGHAT and CDR2 is FQNNGV in the germline V gene. This CDR3 has 15 residues. With 5 bases clipped from V and 0 bases from J, the junction kept 4 bases outside the gene matches. In nucleotides, the CDR3 is TGTGCCAGCAGCCTGAGCGGGAGAAGCACAGATACGCAGTATTTT. As protein: CASSLSGRSTDTQYF.

This clonotype was picked up a small number of times. The rearrangement joins TRBV5-1 to TRBJ2-2, with D perhaps matching TRBD2 (6 bases). Trimming cost V 1 base and J 3 bases, with 16 bases left between them. CDR1 and CDR2 from the germline V gene are SGHRS and YFSETQ. The CDR3 runs 17 residues. CDR3 region: CASSLYPSGGYTGELFF. CDR3 DNA sequence: TGCGCCAGCAGCTTGTACCCGAGCGGAGGGTACACCGGGGAGCTGTTTTTT.

The chain carries TRBV7-3 and TRBJ2-1; 8 bases align to TRBD2. The CDR3 has 16 residues. V lost 2 bases and J lost 0; bases outside the gene matches: 3. The germline V gene encodes CDR1 SGHTA and CDR2 FQGTGA. In DNA, the CDR3 is TGTGCCAGCAGCTTATTAGCGGGAAGCTCCTACAATGAGCAGTTCTTC. Translated, it gives CASSLLAGSSYNEQFF.

The J gene is TRBJ2-1, the V gene TRBV7-2; TRBD1 aligns across 7 bases. The CDR3 sequence is 12 residues long. Per the germline V gene, CDR1 is SGHTA and CDR2 is FQGNSA. V was pared by 6 bases and J by 8 bases, with 4 bases of the junction left unmatched. CDR3 in DNA: TGTGCCAGCAGACAGGGGAACGATGAGCAGTTCTTC. Residues: CASRQGNDEQFF.

This clonotype was observed a handful of times. This chain joins TRBV7-2 and TRBJ2-3, with D uncertain. V gave up 2 bases and J gave up 2 bases, with 5 bases separating them. Germline lookup yields CDR1 SGHTA and CDR2 FQGNSA. CDR3 length equals 13 residues. CDR3 sequence: CASSLLTTDTQYF. The CDR3, as DNA: TGTGCCAGCAGCTTATTAACCACAGATACGCAGTATTTT.

CDR3 coding DNA: TGTGCCACCAGCAGCCCAACAGGGACACTCATGAACACTGAAGCTTTCTTT. This encodes CATSSPTGTLMNTEAFF. The rearrangement uses TRBV15 and TRBJ1-1; a weak D match, TRBD1 (6 bases). Per germline, CDR1 LNHNV and CDR2 YYDKDF (reference sequence). V was cut by 3 bases and J by 0 bases, with 17 bases left in between. CDR3 length: 17 amino acids.

This clonotype turned up a few times. J is TRBJ1-5 and V is TRBV10-3; D remains unclear. CDR3 length equals 14 residues. Germline V lookup: CDR1 ENHRY, CDR2 SYGVKD. Trimming took off 0 bases at V and 5 bases at J, with 8 bases between the two ends. This CDR3 reads CAISESPDHQPQHF. The DNA of the CDR3 is TGTGCCATCAGTGAGTCCCCCGACCATCAGCCCCAGCATTTT.

This clonotype was seen many times. The chain links TRBV5-1 to TRBJ2-5, with D possibly TRBD1 on 5 matching bases. Germline V gene lookup returns CDR1 SGHRS and CDR2 YFSETQ. Trimming removed 6 bases at V and 3 bases at J, with 9 bases between. This CDR3 contains 12 residues. This chain's CDR3 is CASTGAKETQYF. CDR3 DNA: TGCGCCAGCACTGGGGCAAAAGAGACCCAGTACTTC.

The chain links TRBV6-1 to TRBJ2-2; 7 nucleotides line up with TRBD1. This CDR3 region has 15 residues. The germline CDR1 and CDR2 sequences are MNHNS and SASEGT. V was clipped by 4 bases and J by 4 bases; unmatched bases: 6. As DNA, the CDR3 is TGTGCCAGCAGTGGGCAGGGGGTAGGCACCGGGGAGCTGTTTTTT. Amino acids: CASSGQGVGTGELFF.

This clonotype has just a few counts. The chain employs TRBV3-1 and TRBJ2-5, with D unresolved. Trimming stripped 0 bases from V and 3 bases from J, with 11 bases between. Germline V gene lookup returns CDR1 LGHDT and CDR2 YNNKEL (reference sequence). The CDR3 spans 15 residues. CDR3 amino acids: CASSQDGHSKETQYF. DNA for the CDR3: TGTGCCAGCAGCCAAGATGGTCACAGTAAAGAGACCCAGTACTTC.

The rearrangement uses TRBV29-1 and TRBJ1-1, with 7 bases matching TRBD1. This CDR3 comprises 14 residues. V shed 6 bases and J 2 bases; nucleotides not matched to a gene: 9. Germline lookup yields CDR1 SQVTM and CDR2 ANQGSEA. CDR3 loop: CSVQLQGGNTEAFF. CDR3 coding DNA: TGCAGCGTCCAACTCCAGGGGGGAAACACTGAAGCTTTCTTT.

V and J are TRBV6-2 or TRBV6-3 and TRBJ2-1; no reliable D call. Trimming took off 0 bases at V and 0 bases at J, with 9 bases between the two ends. Germline CDR1 and CDR2: MNHEY and SVGEGT. The CDR3 length is 16 residues. The CDR3 DNA is TGTGCCAGCAGTTACTCGATAGGTACCTCCTACAATGAGCAGTTCTTC. This sequence encodes CASSYSIGTSYNEQFF.

CDR3 in DNA: TGTGCCAGCAGCTACGGACTAGCGGGAGGGGCAGATACGCAGTATTTT. Residues: CASSYGLAGGADTQYF. V usage is TRBV7-2 and J usage is TRBJ2-3, with 15 bases aligning to TRBD2. V lost 4 bases and J lost 4; bases outside the gene matches: 3. CDR3 size: 16 residues. Germline lookup yields CDR1 SGHTA and CDR2 FQGNSA. The full variable domain, in which reference TRBV7-2 and TRBJ2-3 provide the parts outside the CDR3, is GAGVSQSPSNKVTEKGKDVELRCDPISGHTALYWYRQSLGQGLEFLIYFQGNSAPDKSGLPSDRFSAERTGGSVSTLTIQRTQQEDSAVYLCASSYGLAGGADTQYFGPGTRLTVL.

This clonotype has more than one count but fewer than ten. The V gene is TRBV10-3, the J gene TRBJ1-1; no definite D call. Trimming took 0 bases from V and 1 from J, leaving 12 bases between them. The CDR3 is 16 amino acids. Germline V lookup: CDR1 ENHRY, CDR2 SYGVKD. The CDR3 loop reads CAISESIFNKNTEAFF. The CDR3 nucleotides are TGTGCCATCAGTGAGTCGATTTTTAACAAGAACACTGAAGCTTTCTTT.

As DNA, the CDR3 is TGTGCCAGCAGCAAAATTGGCAGGGGTGAAAAACTGTTTTTT. Its translation is CASSKIGRGEKLFF. V usage is TRBV7-9 and J usage is TRBJ1-4; possibly TRBD1 for D (6 bases). Germline CDR1 and CDR2: SEHNR and FQNEAQ (reference sequence). The CDR3 is made up of 14 amino acids. V dropped 5 bases and J dropped 7 bases, with 14 bases sitting between them.

The sample holds many counts of this clonotype. The chain recombines TRBV4-2 with TRBJ1-6; D gene unclear. Trimming took 0 bases from V and 9 from J, leaving 12 bases between them. The CDR3 runs to 15 residues. CDR1 and CDR2 (germline): LGHNA, YNFKEQ. The CDR3 here is CASSQDSGFGSPLHF. The CDR3 bases are TGTGCCAGCAGCCAAGATTCGGGATTCGGTTCACCCCTCCACTTT.

This clonotype was found a few times. CDR3 DNA: TGTGCCACCAGTGACCAAACCCTCGGCGGCTACAATGAGCAGTTCTTC. Translating gives CATSDQTLGGYNEQFF. This chain links TRBV24-1 with TRBJ2-1; D uncertain. The CDR3 loop spans 16 amino acids. V lost 4 bases to trimming and J lost 3 bases, with 15 bases between them. Germline V CDR1 and CDR2: KGHDR, SFDVKD.

This clonotype has a handful of counts. The rearrangement links TRBV7-6 to TRBJ2-5; D remains ambiguous. V dropped 0 bases and J dropped 1 base, with 24 bases sitting between them. The CDR3 length is 20 residues. Germline CDR1 reads SGHVS; CDR2 reads FNYEAQ. The CDR3 DNA is TGTGCCAGCAGCTTAGCGCTTGGGTTTTCGGTGACCTTTTTCCAAGAGACCCAGTACTTC. As protein: CASSLALGFSVTFFQETQYF.

This chain connects TRBV21-1 to TRBJ1-5; TRBD1, as called in the table, went unchecked against the DNA. TRBV21-1 is noted as a pseudogene. This CDR3 spans 16 amino acids. The CDR3 spells CASSQRQDRRNQPQHF. CDR3 nucleotides: TGTGCCAGCAGCCAAAGGCAGGACAGGCGCAATCAGCCCCAGCATTTT.